The 32 T cell receptor beta chains presented below share a single source sample, sequenced in a study of monozygotic twins with inflammatory bowel disease. Using the 5' RACE reads, TCRdb records one entry per CDR3 protein without DNA. The sample includes approximately 330,000 distinct CDR3 sequences. The sequencing sample was made of blood. The receptors derive from a human donor with ulcerative colitis or Crohn's disease, or a healthy co-twin of an affected twin (not recorded which).

The chain combines TRBV11-2 with TRBJ2-2. CDR1 is SGHAT, CDR2 FQNNGV, per germline. The CDR3 spans 14 residues. The CDR3: CASSVTMNTGELFF.

The chain employs TRBV3-1 and TRBJ1-5. The CDR3 spans 14 residues. In germline, CDR1 is LGHDT, CDR2 YNNKEL (reference sequence). The CDR3 region is CASSQRNSNQPQHF.

The chain employs TRBV4-1 and TRBJ2-1; as DNA is missing, the TRBD2 call by TCRdb cannot be tested. CDR3 size: 15 residues. Germline values: CDR1 MGHRA, CDR2 YSYEKL. The CDR3 reads CASSQVASGRAEQFF.

The rearrangement links TRBV9 to TRBJ2-3; as DNA is missing, the TRBD2 call by TCRdb cannot be tested. This CDR3 contains 14 residues. Per germline, CDR1 SGDLS and CDR2 YYNGEE. The CDR3 loop reads CASSSGLVADTQYF.

The chain uses TRBV11-2 and TRBJ2-5; with no DNA, the TCRdb D assignment of TRBD1 cannot be verified. The V gene's germline CDR1 is SGHAT and CDR2 FQNNGV. CDR3 length: 14 amino acids. CDR3 protein: CASSSTGNQETQYF.

The chain combines TRBV7-3 with TRBJ2-2. The CDR3 is 13 amino acids. Germline-derived CDR1 and CDR2 are SGHTA and FQGTGA. The CDR3 sequence: CASSSRGTGELFF.

The chain couples TRBV5-1 to TRBJ2-1. The CDR3 sequence is 15 residues long. CDR1 and CDR2 (germline): SGHRS, YFSETQ. CDR3 sequence: CASSLSQNPYNEQFF.

This CDR3 reads CASRVGDTYYEQYF. The V gene is TRBV7-2, the J gene TRBJ2-7; the TCRdb D gene call, TRBD1, has no DNA to confirm it. CDR1 SGHTA and CDR2 FQGNSA come from the germline V gene. The CDR3 consists of 14 residues.

V usage is TRBV20-1 and J usage is TRBJ1-1; the D call from TCRdb, TRBD1, cannot be confirmed without DNA. From germline, CDR1 is DFQATT and CDR2 SNEGSKA (reference sequence). The CDR3 runs 14 residues. CDR3: CSARGGGLDTEAFF.

The chain has TRBV15 and TRBJ2-7; with no DNA, the TCRdb D assignment of TRBD2 cannot be verified. This CDR3 contains 13 residues. Germline V gene data show CDR1 as LNHNV and CDR2 as YYDKDF (reference sequence). CDR3 residues: CATSSRATYEQYF.

The chain is built from TRBV5-1 and TRBJ2-1; the TCRdb call, TRBD2, lacks DNA for checking. Germline CDR1 is SGHRS and CDR2 is YFSETQ. The CDR3 length is 15 residues. The CDR3 sequence is CASSTRTSVYNEQFF. The full variable domain, rest sourced from reference TRBV5-1 and TRBJ2-1, is KAGVTQTPRYLIKTRGQQVTLSCSPISGHRSVSWYQQTPGQGLQFLFEYFSETQRNKGNFPGRFSGRQFSNSRSEMNVSTLELGDSALYLCASSTRTSVYNEQFFGPGTRLTVL.

The V and J genes are TRBV29-1 and TRBJ2-3; TCRdb's assignment of TRBD2 cannot be checked, as there is no DNA. Germline V gives CDR1 SQVTM, CDR2 ANQGSEA. CDR3 length equals 14 residues. The CDR3 is CSVDKAGVADTQYF.

V gene TRBV5-1 combines with J gene TRBJ2-7; TCRdb picks TRBD1, but there is no DNA to check that call. Per the germline V gene, CDR1 is SGHRS and CDR2 is YFSETQ. The length of the CDR3 is 15 residues. CDR3 sequence reads: CASSLNPGTAGEQYF.

V gene TRBV19 combines with J gene TRBJ2-7. Germline V gives CDR1 LNHDA, CDR2 SQIVND (reference sequence). CDR3 length equals 15 residues. The CDR3: CASSMAADDTYEQYF.

The V call is TRBV7-9, the J call TRBJ2-3; the TCRdb call, TRBD2, lacks DNA for checking. Germline V gene lookup returns CDR1 SEHNR and CDR2 FQNEAQ (reference sequence). This CDR3 contains 17 residues. The CDR3 reads CASSRAVGRTSTDTQYF. The full variable domain, in which reference TRBV7-9 and TRBJ2-3 provide the parts outside the CDR3, is DTGVSQNPRHKITKRGQNVTFRCDPISEHNRLYWYRQTLGQGPEFLTYFQNEAQLEKSRLLSDRFSAERPKGSFSTLEIQRTEQGDSAMYLCASSRAVGRTSTDTQYFGPGTRLTVL.

This chain connects TRBV5-1 to TRBJ2-5; TCRdb proposes TRBD2, but this gene call is untestable without DNA. The CDR3 covers 15 residues. Germline lookup yields CDR1 SGHRS and CDR2 YFSETQ. The CDR3 sequence: CASSTPSGGIETQYF.

The genes are TRBV3-1 and TRBJ2-7; as DNA is missing, the TRBD2 call by TCRdb cannot be tested. Germline CDR1 is LGHDT and CDR2 is YNNKEL (reference sequence). This CDR3 is built from 14 residues. The CDR3 here is CASGKGQGPYEQYF.

This sequence joins TRBV7-3 and TRBJ2-3; TCRdb returns TRBD1, unconfirmable since there is no DNA. From germline, CDR1 is SGHTA and CDR2 FQGTGA. CDR3 length: 14 amino acids. The CDR3 reads CASSGTGEADTQYF. Combining the CDR3 with reference TRBV7-3 and TRBJ2-3 gives the whole variable domain GAGVSQTPSNKVTEKGKYVELRCDPISGHTALYWYRQSLGQGPEFLIYFQGTGAADDSGLPNDRFFAVRPEGSVSTLKIQRTERGDSAVYLCASSGTGEADTQYFGPGTRLTVL.

CDR3 loop: CASSQAGGQNEQFF. This chain uses TRBV7-9 with TRBJ2-1; TCRdb picks TRBD1, but there is no DNA to check that call. The CDR3 has 14 amino acids. Germline V lookup: CDR1 SEHNR, CDR2 FQNEAQ (reference sequence).

The rearrangement links TRBV6-5 to TRBJ2-5. CDR1 MNHEY and CDR2 SVGAGI come from the germline V gene. The CDR3 length is 15 residues. The CDR3 here is CASSLLAVYQETQYF.

The rearrangement uses TRBV5-1 and TRBJ2-1. Germline V lookup: CDR1 SGHRS, CDR2 YFSETQ. This CDR3 has 11 amino acids. CDR3 protein: CASSFINEQFF.

The gene calls are TRBV5-4 and TRBJ1-1; with no DNA, the TCRdb D assignment of TRBD1 cannot be verified. The CDR3 runs to 15 residues. CDR1 is SGHNT, CDR2 YYREEE, per germline (reference sequence). The chain's CDR3 is CASSLAGVRNTEAFF.

The V call is TRBV28, the J call TRBJ2-7; checking the TCRdb D call of TRBD1 is not possible without DNA. The CDR3 sequence is 12 residues long. Germline V CDR1 and CDR2: MDHEN, SYDVKM. The CDR3 reads CASRSDRVQEYF.

The chain couples TRBV28 to TRBJ2-5; the TRBD1 assignment by TCRdb is unverifiable without DNA. Germline CDR1 MDHEN, CDR2 SYDVKM. This CDR3 is built from 15 residues. The CDR3 reads CASSPSETGAETQYF.

The chain couples TRBV28 to TRBJ2-1. From germline, CDR1 is MDHEN and CDR2 SYDVKM. This CDR3 contains 13 residues. CDR3 protein: CASSLLEPNEQFF.

The chain employs TRBV5-1 and TRBJ2-1; the D call from TCRdb, TRBD2, cannot be confirmed without DNA. The CDR3 totals 14 residues. From germline, CDR1 is SGHRS and CDR2 YFSETQ. CDR3 in amino acids: CASSPTGVEGEQFF.

The CDR3 loop reads CASSQESGRNSYEQYF. The V call is TRBV4-1, the J call TRBJ2-7; TCRdb selects TRBD1, and the lack of DNA leaves this call unchecked. CDR1 MGHRA and CDR2 YSYEKL come from the germline V gene. This CDR3 is 16 amino acids long.

The chain employs TRBV14 and TRBJ2-1; no DNA is available, so the TRBD2 call from TCRdb remains unchecked. Germline-derived CDR1 and CDR2 are SGHDN and FVKESK. The CDR3 length is 15 residues. The CDR3 region is CASSPGTRRSGEQFF.

V usage is TRBV5-1 and J usage is TRBJ2-5. Germline CDR1 and CDR2: SGHRS and YFSETQ. This CDR3 has 12 amino acids. The CDR3 sequence: CASSGDQETQYF.

This chain joins TRBV20-1 and TRBJ2-3; as DNA is missing, the TRBD2 call by TCRdb cannot be tested. This CDR3 region has 15 residues. Germline CDR1 reads DFQATT; CDR2 reads SNEGSKA (reference sequence). The CDR3 loop is CSYQTGTSVADTQYF.

The V and J genes are TRBV28 and TRBJ2-1; without DNA, the TCRdb call of TRBD2 cannot be checked. CDR1 and CDR2 (germline): MDHEN, SYDVKM. This CDR3 spans 18 amino acids. The CDR3 sequence is CASSRRTSADPSYNEQFF.

The genes are TRBV20-1 and TRBJ1-2; checking the TCRdb D call of TRBD1 is not possible without DNA. CDR1 is DFQATT and CDR2 is SNEGSKA in the germline V gene (reference sequence). This CDR3 comprises 14 residues. The CDR3 here is CSASLGTGNYGYTF.